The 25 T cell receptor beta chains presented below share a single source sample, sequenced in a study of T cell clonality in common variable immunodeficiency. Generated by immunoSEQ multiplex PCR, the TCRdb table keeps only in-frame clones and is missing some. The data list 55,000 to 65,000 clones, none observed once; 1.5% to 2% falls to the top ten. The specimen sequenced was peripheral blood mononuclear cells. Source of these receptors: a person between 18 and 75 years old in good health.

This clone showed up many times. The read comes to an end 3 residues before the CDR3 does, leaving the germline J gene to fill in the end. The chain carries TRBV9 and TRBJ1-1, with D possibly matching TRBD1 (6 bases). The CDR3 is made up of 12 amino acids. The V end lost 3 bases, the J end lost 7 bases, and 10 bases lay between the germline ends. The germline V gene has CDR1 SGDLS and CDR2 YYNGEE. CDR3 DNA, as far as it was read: TGTGCCAGCAGCGCGACAGGAGTTGAA. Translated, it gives CASSATGVE. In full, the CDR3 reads CASSATGVEAFF.

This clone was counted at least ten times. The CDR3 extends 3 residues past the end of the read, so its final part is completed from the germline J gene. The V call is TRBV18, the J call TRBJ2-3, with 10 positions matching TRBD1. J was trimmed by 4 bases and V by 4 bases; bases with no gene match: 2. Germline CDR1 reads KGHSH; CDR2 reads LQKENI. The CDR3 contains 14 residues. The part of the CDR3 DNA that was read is TGTGCCAGCTCACGACAGGGGGCTCCAGATACG. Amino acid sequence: CASSRQGAPDT. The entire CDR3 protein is CASSRQGAPDTQYF.

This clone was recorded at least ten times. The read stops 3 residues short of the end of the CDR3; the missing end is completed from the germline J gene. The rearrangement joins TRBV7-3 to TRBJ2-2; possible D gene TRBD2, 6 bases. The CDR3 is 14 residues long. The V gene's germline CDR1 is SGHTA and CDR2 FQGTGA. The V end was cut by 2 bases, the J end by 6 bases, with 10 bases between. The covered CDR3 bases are TGTGCCAGCAGCTTACAGGGAGGCGCCGGGGAG. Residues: CASSLQGGAGE. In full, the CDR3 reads CASSLQGGAGELFF.

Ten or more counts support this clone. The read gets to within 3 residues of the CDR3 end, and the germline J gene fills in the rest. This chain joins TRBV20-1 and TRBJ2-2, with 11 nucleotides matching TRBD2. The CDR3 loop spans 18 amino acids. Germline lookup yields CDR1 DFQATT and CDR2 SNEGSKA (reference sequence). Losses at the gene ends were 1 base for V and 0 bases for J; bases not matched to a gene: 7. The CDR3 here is CSARALLLAGANTGELFF. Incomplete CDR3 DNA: TGCAGTGCTAGAGCGCTTTTACTAGCGGGAGCGAACACCGGGGAG.

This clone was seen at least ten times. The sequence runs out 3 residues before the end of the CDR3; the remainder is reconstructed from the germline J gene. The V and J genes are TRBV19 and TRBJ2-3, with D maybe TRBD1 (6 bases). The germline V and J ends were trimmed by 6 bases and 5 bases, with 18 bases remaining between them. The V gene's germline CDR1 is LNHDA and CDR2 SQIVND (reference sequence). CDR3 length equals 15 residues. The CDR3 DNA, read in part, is TGTGCCAGTAGCCTACGTGGGGTCAGGGGAGATACG. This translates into CASSLRGVRGDT. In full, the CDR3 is CASSLRGVRGDTQYF.

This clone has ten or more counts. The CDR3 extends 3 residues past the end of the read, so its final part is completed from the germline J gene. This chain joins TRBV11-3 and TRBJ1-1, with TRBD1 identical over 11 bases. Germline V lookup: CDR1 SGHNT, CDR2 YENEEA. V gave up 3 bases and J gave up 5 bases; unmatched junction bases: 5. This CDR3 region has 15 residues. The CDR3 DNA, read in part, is TGTGCCAGCAGCTTCTTGGGACAGGGGGAGACTGAA. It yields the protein CASSFLGQGETE. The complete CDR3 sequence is CASSFLGQGETEAFF.

CDR3 sequence reads: CASSIRGEYGYTF. The sequenced part of the CDR3 DNA is TGTGCCAGTAGTATCAGGGGAGAATATGGC. The V gene is TRBV19, the J gene TRBJ1-2, with D perhaps matching TRBD1 (6 bases). The read terminates 3 residues before the CDR3 end, so the remaining end is supplied by the germline J gene. The germline gives CDR1 LNHDA, CDR2 SQIVND (reference sequence). This CDR3 comprises 13 residues. V lost 3 bases, J lost 5 bases, and 10 bases lay in between.

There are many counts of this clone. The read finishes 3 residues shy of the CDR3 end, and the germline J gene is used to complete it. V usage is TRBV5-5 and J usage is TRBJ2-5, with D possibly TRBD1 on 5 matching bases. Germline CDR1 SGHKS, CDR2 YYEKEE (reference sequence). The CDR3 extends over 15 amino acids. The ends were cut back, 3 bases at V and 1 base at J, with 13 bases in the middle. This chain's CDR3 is CASSSIRQTQETQYF. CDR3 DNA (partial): TGTGCCAGCAGCTCGATACGACAGACCCAAGAGACC.

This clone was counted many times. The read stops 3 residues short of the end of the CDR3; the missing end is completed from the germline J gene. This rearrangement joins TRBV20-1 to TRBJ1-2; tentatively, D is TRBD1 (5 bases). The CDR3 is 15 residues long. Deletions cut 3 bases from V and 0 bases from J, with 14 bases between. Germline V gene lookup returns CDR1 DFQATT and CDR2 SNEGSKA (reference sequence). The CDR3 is CSASPRAGSNYGYTF. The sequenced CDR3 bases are TGCAGTGCTAGCCCCAGGGCAGGGTCTAACTATGGC.

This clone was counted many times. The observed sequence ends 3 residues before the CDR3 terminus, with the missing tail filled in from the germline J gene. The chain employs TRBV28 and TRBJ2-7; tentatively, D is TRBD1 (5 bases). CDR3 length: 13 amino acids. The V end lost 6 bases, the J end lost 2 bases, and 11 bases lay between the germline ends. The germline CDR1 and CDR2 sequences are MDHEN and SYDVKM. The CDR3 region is CASSLDSAYEQYF. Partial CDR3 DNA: TGTGCCAGCAGCCTCGACAGTGCCTACGAG.

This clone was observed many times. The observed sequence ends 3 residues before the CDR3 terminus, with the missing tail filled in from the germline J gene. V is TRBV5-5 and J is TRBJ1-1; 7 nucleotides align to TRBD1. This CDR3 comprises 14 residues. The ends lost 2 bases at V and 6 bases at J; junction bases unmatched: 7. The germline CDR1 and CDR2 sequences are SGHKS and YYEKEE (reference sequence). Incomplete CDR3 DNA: TGTGCCAGCAGCTTAGGACAGGAATACCCTGAA. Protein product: CASSLGQEYPE. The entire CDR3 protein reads CASSLGQEYPEAFF. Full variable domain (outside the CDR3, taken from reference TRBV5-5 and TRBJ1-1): DAGVTQSPTHLIKTRGQQVTLRCSPISGHKSVSWYQQVLGQGPQFIFQYYEKEERGRGNFPDRFSARQFPNYSSELNVNALLLGDSALYLCASSLGQEYPEAFFGQGTRLTVV.

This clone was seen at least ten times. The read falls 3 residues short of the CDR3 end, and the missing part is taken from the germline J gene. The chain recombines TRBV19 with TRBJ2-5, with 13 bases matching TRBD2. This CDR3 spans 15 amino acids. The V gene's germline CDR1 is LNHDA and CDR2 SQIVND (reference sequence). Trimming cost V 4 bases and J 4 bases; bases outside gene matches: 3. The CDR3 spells CASSTGLAGTETQYF. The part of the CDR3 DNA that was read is TGTGCCAGTAGTACGGGACTAGCGGGAACAGAGACC.

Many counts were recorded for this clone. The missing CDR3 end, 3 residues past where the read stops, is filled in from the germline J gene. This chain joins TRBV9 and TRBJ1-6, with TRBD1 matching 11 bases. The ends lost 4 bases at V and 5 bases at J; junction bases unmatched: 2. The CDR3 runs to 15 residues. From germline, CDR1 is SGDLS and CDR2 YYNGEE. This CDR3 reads CASSKDRGHNSPLHF. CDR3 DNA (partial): TGTGCCAGCAGCAAGGACAGGGGGCATAATTCACCC.

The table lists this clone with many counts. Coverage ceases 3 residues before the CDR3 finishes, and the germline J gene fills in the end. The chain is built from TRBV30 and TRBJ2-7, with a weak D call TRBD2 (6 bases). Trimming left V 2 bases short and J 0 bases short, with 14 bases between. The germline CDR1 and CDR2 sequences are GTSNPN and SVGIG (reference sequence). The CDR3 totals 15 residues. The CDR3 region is CAWSIGLMGSYEQYF. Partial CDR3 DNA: TGTGCCTGGAGTATCGGACTAATGGGCTCCTACGAG.

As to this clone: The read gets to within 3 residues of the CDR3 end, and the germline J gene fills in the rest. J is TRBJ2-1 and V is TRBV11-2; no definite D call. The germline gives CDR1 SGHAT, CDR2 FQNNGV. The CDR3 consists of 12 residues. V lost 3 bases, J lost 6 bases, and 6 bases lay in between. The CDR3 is CASSFGPNEQFF. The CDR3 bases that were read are TGTGCCAGCAGCTTTGGCCCCAATGAG.

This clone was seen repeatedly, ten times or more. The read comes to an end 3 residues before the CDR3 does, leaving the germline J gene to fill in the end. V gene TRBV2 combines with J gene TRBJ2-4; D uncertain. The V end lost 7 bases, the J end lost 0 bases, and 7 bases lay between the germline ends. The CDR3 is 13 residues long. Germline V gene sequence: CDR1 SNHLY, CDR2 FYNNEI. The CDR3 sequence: CASNDIAKNIQYF. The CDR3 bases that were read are TGTGCCAGCAATGACATAGCCAAAAACATT.

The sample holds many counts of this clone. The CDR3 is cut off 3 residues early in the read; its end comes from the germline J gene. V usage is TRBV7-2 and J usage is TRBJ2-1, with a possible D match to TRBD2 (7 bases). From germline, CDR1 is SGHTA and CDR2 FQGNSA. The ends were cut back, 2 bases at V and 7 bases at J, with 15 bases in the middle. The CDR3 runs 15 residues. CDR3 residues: CASSLLGGARNEQFF. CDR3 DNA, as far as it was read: TGTGCCAGCAGCTTATTGGGGGGGGCGCGTAATGAG.

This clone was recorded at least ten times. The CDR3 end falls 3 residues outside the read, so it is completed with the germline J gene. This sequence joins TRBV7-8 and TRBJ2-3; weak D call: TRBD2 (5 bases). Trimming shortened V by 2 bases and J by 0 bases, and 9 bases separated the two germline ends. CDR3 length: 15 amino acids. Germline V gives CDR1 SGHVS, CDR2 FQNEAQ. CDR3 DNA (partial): TGTGCCAGCAGCTTATACCAGCGGAGCACAGATACG. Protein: CASSLYQRSTDT. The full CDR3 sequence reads CASSLYQRSTDTQYF.

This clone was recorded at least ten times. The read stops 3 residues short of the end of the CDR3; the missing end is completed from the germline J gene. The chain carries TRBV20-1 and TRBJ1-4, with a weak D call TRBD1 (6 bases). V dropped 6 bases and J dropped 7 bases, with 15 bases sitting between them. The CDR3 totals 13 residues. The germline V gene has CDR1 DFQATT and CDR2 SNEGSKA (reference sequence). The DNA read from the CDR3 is TGCAGTGCGTCCGTGACAGGCGGTGAAAAA. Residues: CSASVTGGEK. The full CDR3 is CSASVTGGEKLFF.

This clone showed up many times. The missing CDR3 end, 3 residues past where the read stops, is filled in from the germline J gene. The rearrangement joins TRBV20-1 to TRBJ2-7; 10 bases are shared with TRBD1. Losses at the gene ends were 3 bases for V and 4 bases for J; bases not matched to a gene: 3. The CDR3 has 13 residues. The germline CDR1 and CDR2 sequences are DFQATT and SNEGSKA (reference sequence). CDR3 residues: CSARGTGVYEQYF. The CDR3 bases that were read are TGCAGTGCTAGGGGGACAGGGGTGTACGAG.

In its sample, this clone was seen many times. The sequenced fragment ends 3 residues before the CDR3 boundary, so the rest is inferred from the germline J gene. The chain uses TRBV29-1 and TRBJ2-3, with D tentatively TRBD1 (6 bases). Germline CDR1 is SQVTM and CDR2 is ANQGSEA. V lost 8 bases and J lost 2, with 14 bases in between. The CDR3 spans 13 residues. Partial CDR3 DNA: TGCAGCACCTACAGGGCCGCCACAGATACG. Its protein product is CSTYRAATDT. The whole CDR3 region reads CSTYRAATDTQYF.

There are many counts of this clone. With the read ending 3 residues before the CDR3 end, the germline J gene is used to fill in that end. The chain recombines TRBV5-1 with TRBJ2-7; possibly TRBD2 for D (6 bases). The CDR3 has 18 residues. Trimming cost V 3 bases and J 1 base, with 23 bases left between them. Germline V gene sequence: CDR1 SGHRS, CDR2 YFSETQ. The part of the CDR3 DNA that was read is TGCGCCAGCAGCTCCTGTGGGGCGACTACCGGGACTTCCTACGAG. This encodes CASSSCGATTGTSYE. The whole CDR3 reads CASSSCGATTGTSYEQYF.

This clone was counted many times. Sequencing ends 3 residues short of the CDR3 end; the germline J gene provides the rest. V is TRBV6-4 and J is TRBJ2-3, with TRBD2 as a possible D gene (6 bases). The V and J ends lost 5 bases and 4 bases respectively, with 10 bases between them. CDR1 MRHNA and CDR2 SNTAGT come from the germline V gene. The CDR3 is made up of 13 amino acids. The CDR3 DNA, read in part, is TGTGCCAGCAGTCAGACTAGAGCAGATACG. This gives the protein CASSQTRADT. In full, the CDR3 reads CASSQTRADTQYF.

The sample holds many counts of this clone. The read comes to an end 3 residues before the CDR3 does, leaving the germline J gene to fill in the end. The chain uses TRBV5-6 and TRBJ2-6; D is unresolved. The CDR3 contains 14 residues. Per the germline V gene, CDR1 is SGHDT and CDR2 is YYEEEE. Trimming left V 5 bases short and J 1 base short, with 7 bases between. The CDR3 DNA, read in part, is TGTGCCAGCAGTTTCGGGTCTGGGGCCAACGTC. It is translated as CASSFGSGANV. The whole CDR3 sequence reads CASSFGSGANVLTF.

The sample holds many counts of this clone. The sequenced CDR3 bases are TGTGCCAGCAGCAGAGCAGGGGGCACTGAA. This encodes CASSRAGGTE. The whole CDR3 protein is CASSRAGGTEAFF. The chain joins TRBV7-9 to TRBJ1-1, with 7 positions matching TRBD1. From the germline J gene comes the end of the CDR3, since the read stops 3 residues before it. This CDR3 comprises 13 residues. Germline V lookup: CDR1 SEHNR, CDR2 FQNEAQ (reference sequence). V shed 5 bases, J shed 4 bases, and the junction held 4 bases outside the gene matches.